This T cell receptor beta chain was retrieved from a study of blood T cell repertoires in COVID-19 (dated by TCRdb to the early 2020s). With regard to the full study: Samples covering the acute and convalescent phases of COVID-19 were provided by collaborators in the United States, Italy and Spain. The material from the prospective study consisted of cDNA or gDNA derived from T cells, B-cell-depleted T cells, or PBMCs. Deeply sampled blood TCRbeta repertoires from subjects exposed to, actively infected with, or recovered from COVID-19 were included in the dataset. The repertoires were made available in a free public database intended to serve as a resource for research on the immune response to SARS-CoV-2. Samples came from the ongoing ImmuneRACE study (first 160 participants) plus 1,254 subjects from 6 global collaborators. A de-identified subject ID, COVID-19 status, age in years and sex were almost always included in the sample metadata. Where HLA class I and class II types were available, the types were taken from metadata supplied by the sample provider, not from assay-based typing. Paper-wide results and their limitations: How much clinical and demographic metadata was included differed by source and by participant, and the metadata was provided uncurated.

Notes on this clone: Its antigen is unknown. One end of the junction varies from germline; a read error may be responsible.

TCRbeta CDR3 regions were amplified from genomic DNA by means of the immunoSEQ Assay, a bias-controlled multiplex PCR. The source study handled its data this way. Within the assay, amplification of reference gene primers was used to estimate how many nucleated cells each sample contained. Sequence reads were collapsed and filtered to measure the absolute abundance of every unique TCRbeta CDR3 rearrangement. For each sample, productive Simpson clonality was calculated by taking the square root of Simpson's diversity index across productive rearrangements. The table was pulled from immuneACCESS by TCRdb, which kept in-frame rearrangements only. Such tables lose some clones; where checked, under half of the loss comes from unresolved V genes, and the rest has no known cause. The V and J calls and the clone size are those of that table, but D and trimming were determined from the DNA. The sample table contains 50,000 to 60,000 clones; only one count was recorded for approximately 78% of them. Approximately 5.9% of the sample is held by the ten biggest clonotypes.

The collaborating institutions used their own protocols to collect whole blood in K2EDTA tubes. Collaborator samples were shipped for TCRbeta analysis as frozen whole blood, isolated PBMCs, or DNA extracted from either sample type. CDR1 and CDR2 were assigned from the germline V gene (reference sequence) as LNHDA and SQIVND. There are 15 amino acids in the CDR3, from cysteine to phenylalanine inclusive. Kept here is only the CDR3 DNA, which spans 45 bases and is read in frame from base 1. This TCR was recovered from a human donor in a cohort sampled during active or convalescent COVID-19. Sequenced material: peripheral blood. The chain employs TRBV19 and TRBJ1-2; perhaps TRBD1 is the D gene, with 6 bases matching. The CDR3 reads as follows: CASSRGGGGNYGHTF. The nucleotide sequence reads TGTGCCAGTAGCAGGGGCGGGGGCGGAAACTATGGCCACACCTTC.